This T cell receptor (beta chain) was recorded in a study of blood T cell repertoires in COVID-19. V was cut by 7 bases and J by 2 bases, with 12 bases left in between. The CDR3 loop spans 13 amino acids. Germline-derived CDR1 and CDR2 are MNHNY and SVGAGI (reference sequence). Authors' processing steps: From reference gene primer amplification, estimates of nucleated cell counts were derived. Profiled with immunoSEQ multiplex PCR; TCRdb holds only in-frame clones, not every one. The V and J calls and clone size are taken from that table; D and trimming were inferred from the DNA. This sample carries roughly 230,000 clones, about 83% of them seen once, and the ten largest clones take about 8%.

Source material: peripheral blood. This chain uses TRBV6-6 with TRBJ2-7; weak D call: TRBD1 (6 bases). The receptor's source is a woman aged 45-59 years with acute or convalescent COVID-19. The CDR3: CASIDRPPYEQYF. In nucleotides, the CDR3 is TGTGCCAGCATTGACAGGCCCCCCTACGAGCAGTACTTC.